The clone carrying this T cell receptor (beta chain) was seen a handful of times. Its antigen is still unknown. In germline, CDR1 is SGHTA, CDR2 FQGTGA. This CDR3 is 21 amino acids long. The V end lost 1 base, the J end lost 4 bases, and 32 bases lay between the germline ends. The record originates from a study of T cells after yellow fever vaccination. TCRdb analysed the 5' RACE reads with MiXCR anew, one entry per CDR3 protein. The table has 450,000 to 650,000 distinct CDR3 sequences, about 13% seen once. Study-wide results and limits: Post-booster repertoires again held most primary-vaccination clones (just under 97% CD4, 88% CD8).

The TCR sequence derives from a man aged 25 to 40 who received the YFV17D yellow fever vaccine. The starting material was PBMCs, obtained on the day of the yellow fever booster vaccination. The chain combines TRBV7-3 with TRBJ2-7; tentative D call: TRBD2 (5 bases). The CDR3 region is CASSLRNLGEGRPGSSYEQYF. The CDR3 nucleotides read TGTGCCAGCAGCTTAAGGAATCTCGGTGAGGGAAGGCCGGGAAGTTCTTACGAGCAGTACTTC.